Listed below are T cell receptor beta chains from one sample, sequenced in a study of regulatory T cells in long-lasting Graves disease. TCRdb analysed the multiplex PCR reads with MiXCR anew, one entry per CDR3 protein. This sample has approximately 560,000 distinct CDR3 sequences, with more than 15% found just once. These same records also appear under a second study, on T cells in Graves' hyperthyroidism and ophthalmopathy.

The sequences come from peripheral blood mononuclear cells (PBMCs), collected at new diagnosis, from a patient treated with antithyroid drugs. The receptors shown here come from a man aged 18-30 years with Graves disease. Each CDR3 is given with its conserved first and last residue. The D gene is left open where the match is weak. For some rows the clone size is stated as once, few or many, or as a class when expanded; others skip it.

clone size	V gene	D gene	CDR3 length	J gene	CDR3 DNA	CDR3 protein
many	TRBV6-5	TRBD2	16	TRBJ2-1	TGTGCCAGCAGTTTTGGTAGCGGGAGGAAGGAAAATGAGCAGTTCTTC	CASSFGSGRKENEQFF
many	TRBV11-2	TRBD1	16	TRBJ2-7	TGTGCCAGCAGCTTTTCCCCGGGACAGCCTTTGAACGAGCAGTACTTC	CASSFSPGQPLNEQYF
few	TRBV3-1	TRBD2	18	TRBJ2-3	TGTGCCAGCAGCCAAGGAGGGACTAGCGGGAGCAGCACAGATACGCAGTATTTT	CASSQGGTSGSSTDTQYF
.	TRBV6-1	.	14	TRBJ2-5	TGTGCCAGCAGTCACGGCGGAACCCAAGAGACCCAGTACTTC	CASSHGGTQETQYF
many	TRBV11-2	.	15	TRBJ2-7	TGTGCCAGCAGCGGGCCCGCTAGGACCTCCTACGAGCAGTACTTC	CASSGPARTSYEQYF
.	TRBV28	TRBD1	14	TRBJ1-6	TGTGCCAGCAGTCTACCTAGGACAGGGACACCCCTCCACTTT	CASSLPRTGTPLHF
many	TRBV6-1	.	15	TRBJ1-1	TGTGCCAGCAGTGGCCCGACAGTCCCGAACACTGAAGCTTTCTTT	CASSGPTVPNTEAFF
many	TRBV6-5	TRBD1	16	TRBJ1-5	TGTGCCAGCAGTTACTCCGGTTACAGGGGGAATCAGCCCCAGCATTTT	CASSYSGYRGNQPQHF
many	TRBV7-3	TRBD2	16	TRBJ2-2	TGTGCCAGCAGCTTAGAAGTAGTGCGGGGGACCGGGGAGCTGTTTTTT	CASSLEVVRGTGELFF
many	TRBV7-9	.	15	TRBJ2-7	TGTGCCAGCAGCTTAGAACAGGCTACTTCCTACGAGCAGTACTTC	CASSLEQATSYEQYF
many	TRBV3-1	TRBD2	20	TRBJ2-7	TGTGCCAGCAGCCAAGCTTCGCGACCGGGACTAGCGGGGCCCTCCTACGAGCAGTACTTC	CASSQASRPGLAGPSYEQYF
.	TRBV12-3/TRBV12-4	.	13	TRBJ1-2	TGTGCCAGCAGTCCCGGGACGCGGGATGGCTACACCTTC	CASSPGTRDGYTF
.	TRBV9	.	17	TRBJ2-3	TGTGCCAGCAGCCCCGCAGGCGGAGGGGGGCTCACAGATACGCAGTATTTT	CASSPAGGGGLTDTQYF
many	TRBV6-1	TRBD1	17	TRBJ1-2	TGTGCCAGCAGTGAAGCGATCGGACAGGGATTTAACTATGGCTACACCTTC	CASSEAIGQGFNYGYTF
.	TRBV19	.	14	TRBJ1-2	TGTGCCAGTAGTACGGTCGCAGGGGAAGATGGCTACACCTTC	CASSTVAGEDGYTF
.	TRBV30	.	14	TRBJ2-3	TGTGCCTGTAATAGCGAGTTGGGGACAGATACGCAGTATTTT	CACNSELGTDTQYF
many	TRBV28	.	10	TRBJ2-5	TGTGCCAGCGGGGGGGAGACCCAGTACTTC	CASGGETQYF
.	TRBV13	TRBD1	13	TRBJ2-1	TGTGCCAGCAGCTGGGACAGGGGGAATGAGCAGTTCTTC	CASSWDRGNEQFF
.	TRBV7-8	.	16	TRBJ1-6	TGTGCCAGCAGCCACGGCGCGAGCTCCTATAATTCACCCCTCCACTTT	CASSHGASSYNSPLHF
.	TRBV5-1	TRBD2	16	TRBJ2-3	TGCGCCAGCAGCTTGGCCCTAGCGGGCAGCACAGATACGCAGTATTTT	CASSLALAGSTDTQYF
.	TRBV4-1	TRBD1	15	TRBJ2-7	TGCGCCAGCAGCCTCACAAGGACAGGGTCATACGAGCAGTACTTC	CASSLTRTGSYEQYF
many	TRBV28	.	13	TRBJ2-7	TGTGCCACCTTCAGGGCAGGAGAGGCCGAGCAGTACTTC	CATFRAGEAEQYF
many	TRBV28	.	15	TRBJ1-2	TGTGCCAGCAGTTGGGGCGCCAGGGGATCGGTAGGCTACACCTTC	CASSWGARGSVGYTF
many	TRBV2	.	14	TRBJ2-3	TGTGCCAGCAGTGAAGGGGCCTTCACAGATACGCAGTATTTT	CASSEGAFTDTQYF
.	TRBV11-2	.	17	TRBJ2-7	TGTGCCAGCATCGACCCCGGGGTAGCGGACTCTTGGGACGAGCAGTACTTC	CASIDPGVADSWDEQYF
many	TRBV10-1	TRBD2	15	TRBJ2-3	TGCGCCAGCAGCGGAGGACTAGCGGGAGCAGATACGCAGTATTTT	CASSGGLAGADTQYF
few	TRBV14	.	14	TRBJ2-7	TGTGCCAGCAGCCAAGTGTTCACTACCCACGAGCAGTACTTC	CASSQVFTTHEQYF
many	TRBV27	.	17	TRBJ1-1	TGTGCCAGCAGTCTCGTTCGTCCGACAGTCGTGAACGCTGAAGCTTTCTTT	CASSLVRPTVVNAEAFF
few	TRBV7-2	.	16	TRBJ2-4	TGTGCCAGCGGAAGAGGGCAGGCGCGAGCCAAAAACATTCAGTACTTC	CASGRGQARAKNIQYF
many	TRBV27	TRBD1	14	TRBJ2-7	TGTGCCAGCAGTCGTGGCGGGACAGGGTACGAGCAGTACTTC	CASSRGGTGYEQYF
many	TRBV11-2	.	14	TRBJ2-7	TGTGCCAGCAGCTGGAGGCAGGGGGGGTACGAGCAGTACTTC	CASSWRQGGYEQYF
many	TRBV6-5	.	13	TRBJ2-7	TGTGCCAGCAGTTACGGCCAGGTCTACGAGCAGTACTTC	CASSYGQVYEQYF
few	TRBV19	TRBD1	17	TRBJ2-1	TGTGCCAGTTCCAACAGGGGGCATATTGAATCCTACAATGAGCAGTTCTTC	CASSNRGHIESYNEQFF
.	TRBV19	.	15	TRBJ1-3	TGTGCCACAAGGGACGGAGCCTCGGGAGGAAACACCATATATTTT	CATRDGASGGNTIYF
.	TRBV18	.	16	TRBJ2-5	TGTGCCAGCTCACGTAACGGCCAGGGGTCTTCGGAGACCCAGTACTTC	CASSRNGQGSSETQYF
many	TRBV30	.	11	TRBJ1-1	TGTGCCTGGAGTGTTATAGGGGAGGCTTTCTTT	CAWSVIGEAFF
.	TRBV30	.	12	TRBJ1-1	TGTGCCTGGAGGCGGTTGAACACTGAAGCTTTCTTT	CAWRRLNTEAFF
.	TRBV27	TRBD1	16	TRBJ1-5	TGTGCCAGCAGTCCAAACGACAGGGGAGAAGGACAGCCCCAGCATTTT	CASSPNDRGEGQPQHF
few	TRBV25-1	.	16	TRBJ1-6	TGTGCCAGTCAAATGGGGGCTCACGGAGATAATTCACCCCTCCACTTT	CASQMGAHGDNSPLHF
many	TRBV6-2/TRBV6-3	TRBD1	15	TRBJ2-7	TGTGCCAGCAGTTACTCAGTCGGGACAGGGAGCGGGCAGTACTTC	CASSYSVGTGSGQYF
.	TRBV20-1	TRBD2	15	TRBJ2-1	TGCAGTGCTAGCCCTAGCGGGAGGGTAAACAATGAGCAGTTCTTC	CSASPSGRVNNEQFF
few	TRBV5-1	TRBD1	14	TRBJ2-7	TGCGCCAGCAGCTCCCAGGGGGCAAGGTACGAGCAGTACTTC	CASSSQGARYEQYF
.	TRBV30	.	15	TRBJ2-5	TGTGCCTGGAGTGCTATTCACAGGGGAGGGGAGACCCAGTACTTC	CAWSAIHRGGETQYF
many	TRBV12-3/TRBV12-4	.	12	TRBJ1-5	TGTGCCAGCAGCGCCAGGGATCAGCCCCAGCATTTT	CASSARDQPQHF
many	TRBV3-1	.	13	TRBJ1-1	TGTGCCAGCAGCCCGGGCCCGGGCGCTGAAGCTTTCTTT	CASSPGPGAEAFF
many	TRBV20-1	.	15	TRBJ1-5	TGCAGTGCCAACCGCCGCAGGGCCAGCAATCAGCCCCAGCATTTT	CSANRRRASNQPQHF